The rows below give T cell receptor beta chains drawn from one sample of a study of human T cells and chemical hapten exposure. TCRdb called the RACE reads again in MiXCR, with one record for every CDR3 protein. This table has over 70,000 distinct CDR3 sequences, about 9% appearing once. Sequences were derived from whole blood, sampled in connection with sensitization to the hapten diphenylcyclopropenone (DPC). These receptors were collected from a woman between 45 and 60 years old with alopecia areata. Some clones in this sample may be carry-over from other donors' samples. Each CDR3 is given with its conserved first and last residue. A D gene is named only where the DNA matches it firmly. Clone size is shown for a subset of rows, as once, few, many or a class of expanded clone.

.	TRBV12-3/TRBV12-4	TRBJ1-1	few	TGTGCCAGCAGTGAGAATCGGTACACTGAAGCTTTCTTT	CASSENRYTEAFF
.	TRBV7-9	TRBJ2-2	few	TGTGCCAGCAGCTTAGGAGACAGGAGACGCGGGGAGCTGTTTTTT	CASSLGDRRRGELFF
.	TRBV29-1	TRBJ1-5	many	TGCAGCGTTGCGGACAGCCCCAATCAGCCCCAGCATTTT	CSVADSPNQPQHF
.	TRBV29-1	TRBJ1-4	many	TGCAGCGTTGTTCGGGGTTACCACGAATACCCGTCTGCAACTAATGGAAAACTGTTTTTT	CSVVRGYHEYPSATNGKLFF
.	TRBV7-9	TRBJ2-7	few	TGTGCCAGCAGCTTAGGAGGGGCCGGCTACGAGCAGTACTTC	CASSLGGAGYEQYF
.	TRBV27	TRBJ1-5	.	TGTGCCAGCAGTTTCGAAGGGTCCCAGCATTTT	CASSFEGSQHF
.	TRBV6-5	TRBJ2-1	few	TGTGCCAGCAGCCGACCGAGCTCCTACAATGAGCAGTTCTTC	CASSRPSSYNEQFF
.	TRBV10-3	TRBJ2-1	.	TGTGCCAGCCGGGACTCCGGGGGTAATGAGCAGTTCTTC	CASRDSGGNEQFF
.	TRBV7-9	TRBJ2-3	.	TGTGCCAGCAGCTCACAGGGATTCACAGATACGCAGTATTTT	CASSSQGFTDTQYF
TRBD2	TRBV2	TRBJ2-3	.	TGTGCCAGCAGCCCTGGGACTAGCCCTTCCACAGATACGCAGTATTTT	CASSPGTSPSTDTQYF
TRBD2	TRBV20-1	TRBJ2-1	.	TGCAGTGCTAGAGAGGCGGGAGTCGCCTACAATGAGCAGTTCTTC	CSAREAGVAYNEQFF
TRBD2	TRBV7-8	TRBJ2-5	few	TGTGCCAGCAGCTTAGGGGGACTAGTCAAGGAGACCCAGTACTTC	CASSLGGLVKETQYF
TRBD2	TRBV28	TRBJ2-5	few	TGTGCCAGCAGTTTCATCCGGGAGGATACGGAGACCCAGTACTTC	CASSFIREDTETQYF
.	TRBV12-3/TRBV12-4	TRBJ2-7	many	TGTGCCAGCAGTCCATTGCCCATATACGAGCAGTACTTC	CASSPLPIYEQYF
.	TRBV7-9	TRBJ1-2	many	TGTGCCAGCAGCTTAGTTTCAGACCGAGATGGCTACACCTTC	CASSLVSDRDGYTF
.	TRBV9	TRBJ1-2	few	TGTGCCAGCAGCGGGCAGGGAACCTATGGCTACACCTTC	CASSGQGTYGYTF
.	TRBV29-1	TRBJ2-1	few	TGCAGCAGCGAGGACAATGAGCAGTTCTTC	CSSEDNEQFF
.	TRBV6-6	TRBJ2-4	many	TGTGCCAGCCGCCTGCGGGGAGGGGGGGTAGCCAAAAACATTCAGTACTTC	CASRLRGGGVAKNIQYF
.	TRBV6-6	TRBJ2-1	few	TGTGCCAGCAGTTTACCGGGGACACCAAGGGAGCAGTTCTTC	CASSLPGTPREQFF
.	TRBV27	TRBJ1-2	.	TGTGCCAGCAGTTCCCGGCAGTTCCTTAACTACACCTTC	CASSSRQFLNYTF
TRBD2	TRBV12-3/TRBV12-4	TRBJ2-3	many	TGTGCCAGCAGTTATACTAGCGATGGTACGCAGTATTTT	CASSYTSDGTQYF
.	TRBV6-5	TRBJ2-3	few	TGTGCCAGCAGCTCCAATGAGGCACCCCTAGCAGATACGCAGTATTTT	CASSSNEAPLADTQYF
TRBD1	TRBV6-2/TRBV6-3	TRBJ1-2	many	TGTGCCAGCAGCCCCGGACAGGGAAACTATGGCTACACCTTC	CASSPGQGNYGYTF
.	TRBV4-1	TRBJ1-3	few	TGCGCCAGCAGCCAAGGGCCCTCTGCGGGCTCTGGAAACACCATATATTTT	CASSQGPSAGSGNTIYF
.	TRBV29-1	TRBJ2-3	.	TGCAGCGTTGTGAAAATTGCTAGCACAGATACGCAGTATTTT	CSVVKIASTDTQYF
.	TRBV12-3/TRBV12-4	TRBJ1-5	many	TGTGCCAGCAGCCAACGCAGGAACCAGCCCCAGCATTTT	CASSQRRNQPQHF
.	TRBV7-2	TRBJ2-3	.	TGTGCCAGCAGCAACACAGATACGCAGTATTTT	CASSNTDTQYF
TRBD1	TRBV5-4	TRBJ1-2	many	TGTGCCAGCAGCTTGCTCCGACAGGGCCGTCATGGCTACACCTTC	CASSLLRQGRHGYTF
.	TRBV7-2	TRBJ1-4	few	TGTGCCAGCAGCCGGGGGGGCAGTGAAAAACTGTTTTTT	CASSRGGSEKLFF
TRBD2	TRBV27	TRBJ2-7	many	TGTGCCAGCAGTTTCCAGCGGGAGAAGCCCTACGAGCAGTACTTC	CASSFQREKPYEQYF
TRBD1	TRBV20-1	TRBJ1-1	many	TGCAGTGCTAGGGTCAGGGGGCGAGGGTTGGGCACTGAAGCTTTCTTT	CSARVRGRGLGTEAFF
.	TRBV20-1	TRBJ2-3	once	TGCAGTGCAGTGGGGGGATGGGGCACAGATACGCAGTATTTT	CSAVGGWGTDTQYF
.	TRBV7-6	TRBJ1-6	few	TGTGCCAGCAGCTTAGGGTCTAGGATGAGCAATTCACCCCTCCACTTT	CASSLGSRMSNSPLHF
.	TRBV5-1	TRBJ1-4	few	TGCGCCAGCAGCCGATCGGGGCCGGCGGATGAAAAACTGTTTTTT	CASSRSGPADEKLFF
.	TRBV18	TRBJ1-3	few	TGTGCCAGCTCACCACCAGTGAGCTCTGGAAACACCATATATTTT	CASSPPVSSGNTIYF
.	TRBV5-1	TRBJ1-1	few	TGCGCCAGCAGCCTCAACAGGGACGATGCTTTCTTT	CASSLNRDDAFF
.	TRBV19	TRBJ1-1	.	TGTGCCAGTGGGAAATTCTGGCAGGGCGAAGCTTTCTTT	CASGKFWQGEAFF
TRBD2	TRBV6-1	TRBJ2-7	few	TGTGCCAGCAGTGAAGCGTCTGCTAGCGGGTCCACCTACGAGCAGTACTTC	CASSEASASGSTYEQYF
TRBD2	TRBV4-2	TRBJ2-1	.	TGTGCCAGCAGCCAAGATATTGGACTAGCGGGACTCAATGAGCAGTTCTTC	CASSQDIGLAGLNEQFF
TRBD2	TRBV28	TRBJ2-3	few	TGTGCCAGCAGTTTATGGGCTAGCGGGCGAACAGATACGCAGTATTTT	CASSLWASGRTDTQYF